Each of the 8 T cell receptor beta chains below was sequenced from the same sample in a study of post-analysis software for immune sequencing data. Their antigen targets remain unknown. cDNA libraries of TCR beta carried unique molecular identifiers. Each CDR3 protein is one row after TCRdb ran MiXCR on the PCR reads. Counted here are roughly 670,000 distinct CDR3 sequences, 55% to 70% occurring once; the ten biggest clones make up roughly 12%. Findings and limits, study-wide: Five or six TRBV segments, TRBV5-6, TRBV5-1 and TRBV20-1 among them, were found more frequent in patients than controls.

Sequences were obtained from blood. The source is a girl aged 2-10 years with multiple sclerosis.

J is TRBJ2-1 and V is TRBV20-1, with TRBD2 matching over 9 bases. Germline V lookup: CDR1 DFQATT, CDR2 SNEGSKA (reference sequence). V lost 1 base and J lost 8; bases outside the gene matches: 9. The CDR3 length is 15 residues. CDR3 bases: TGCAGTGCTAGAGTACTAGCGGGCGGACCGCATGAGCAGTTCTTC. Protein product: CSARVLAGGPHEQFF.

V is TRBV7-2 and J is TRBJ2-1; 8 bases are shared with TRBD2. V was clipped by 0 bases and J by 0 bases; unmatched bases: 13. The CDR3 sequence is 20 residues long. Germline V lookup: CDR1 SGHTA, CDR2 FQGNSA. DNA for the CDR3: TGTGCCAGCAGCTTAGCCGGCTCGGGGGGGACCTCCAGCTCCTACAATGAGCAGTTCTTC. Translation gives CASSLAGSGGTSSSYNEQFF.

For the CDR3, the DNA is TGTGCCAGCAGCCCTACAGGCAGCGTCCAAGAGACCCAGTACTTC. Protein product: CASSPTGSVQETQYF. This chain connects TRBV12-3 or TRBV12-4 to TRBJ2-5; weak D call: TRBD1 (5 bases). V was trimmed by 6 bases and J by 1 base, leaving 15 bases between them. The CDR3 consists of 15 residues.

V gene TRBV15 combines with J gene TRBJ1-4; D not certain. This CDR3 is built from 14 residues. Trimming took off 3 bases at V and 6 bases at J, with 11 bases between the two ends. The V gene's germline CDR1 is LNHNV and CDR2 YYDKDF (reference sequence). For the CDR3, the DNA is TGTGCCACCAGCAGGAGGGTACTCGATGAAAAACTGTTTTTT. Translation: CATSRRVLDEKLFF.

V gene TRBV20-1 combines with J gene TRBJ2-1; weak D call: TRBD2 (5 bases). The germline V gene has CDR1 DFQATT and CDR2 SNEGSKA (reference sequence). Trimming shortened V by 4 bases and J by 0 bases, and 13 bases separated the two germline ends. CDR3 length: 15 residues. As DNA, the CDR3 is TGCAGTGCTACGCATCCGGGGAGCTCCTACAATGAGCAGTTCTTC. This sequence encodes CSATHPGSSYNEQFF.

The chain combines TRBV27 with TRBJ1-2; 7 bases match TRBD1. The CDR3 extends over 13 amino acids. CDR1 MNHEY and CDR2 SMNVEV come from the germline V gene (reference sequence). V lost 7 bases, J lost 3 bases, and 5 bases stayed unmatched. The CDR3 nucleotides read TGTGCCAGCATCAACAGGGGATACTATGGCTACACCTTC. Protein product: CASINRGYYGYTF.

The rearrangement joins TRBV12-3 or TRBV12-4 to TRBJ2-7; D is unclear. Trimming removed 2 bases from V and 8 bases from J, with 10 bases in between. This CDR3 is 12 amino acids long. The CDR3 sequence: CASSLPNLKQYF. Written as DNA, the CDR3 is TGTGCCAGCAGTTTACCTAATTTAAAGCAGTACTTC.

This clonotype showed up just a few times. The chain uses TRBV12-3 or TRBV12-4 and TRBJ2-7; D gene uncertain. The CDR3 contains 12 residues. Deletions cut 3 bases from V and 1 base from J, with 4 bases between. Here the CDR3 DNA reads TGTGCCAGCAGTTTTGAGTCCTACGAGCAGTACTTC. Translated: CASSFESYEQYF.